The T cell receptor (beta chain) described here comes from a study of blood T cell repertoires in COVID-19 (dated by TCRdb to the early 2020s). Background on the whole study: Samples from collaborators originated in the United States, Italy and Spain and spanned both the acute and convalescent phases of COVID-19. The dataset comprised deeply sampled blood TCRbeta repertoires from subjects exposed to, actively infected with, or recovered from COVID-19. A de-identified subject ID, COVID-19 status, age in years and sex were almost always included in the sample metadata. The repertoires were made available in a free public database intended to serve as a resource for research on the immune response to SARS-CoV-2. The prospective study material was composed of cDNA or gDNA derived from T cells, B-cell-depleted T cells, or PBMCs. HLA class I and class II types, where available, came from metadata supplied by the sample provider rather than from assay-based typing. Samples came from the ongoing ImmuneRACE study (first 160 participants) plus 1,254 subjects from 6 global collaborators. Broader findings and caveats from the paper: How much clinical and demographic metadata was included differed by source and by participant, and the metadata was provided uncurated.

Each collaborating institution followed its own protocols to collect whole blood in K2EDTA tubes. Collaborator samples were shipped for TCRbeta analysis as frozen whole blood, isolated PBMCs, or DNA extracted from either sample type. This clone occurred a few times. Its binding antigen is unknown. It has no much larger one-base neighbor in the sample; base qualities were not kept. The immunoSEQ Assay, a bias-controlled multiplex PCR, was used to amplify TCRbeta CDR3 regions from genomic DNA. Per the source publication's procedure: The number of nucleated cells in each sample was estimated from the amplification of reference gene primers within the assay. To quantify the absolute abundance of each unique TCRbeta CDR3 rearrangement, sequence reads were collapsed and filtered. For each sample, productive Simpson clonality was calculated as the square root of Simpson's diversity index over productive rearrangements. TCRdb re-hosts the immuneACCESS table, in-frame sequences only. Its copies lack some clones; in the studies checked, an unresolved V gene accounts for under half of them, and the cause for the rest is not known. From that table come the V and J calls and clone size; the DNA was used to work out D and trimming. This sample is represented by 60,000 to 70,000 clones; about 80% of them were singletons. Around 50% of the sample rests with the top ten.

This receptor was obtained from a woman aged 80 or over with acute or convalescent COVID-19. The sequencing sample was made of peripheral blood.

Here the CDR3 is given as CASNPRQGATNEKLFF. In nucleotide form, the sequence is TGTGCCAGCAACCCGAGACAGGGCGCAACTAATGAAAAACTGTTTTTT. The chain employs TRBV2 and TRBJ1-4, with 7 junctional bases fitting TRBD1. Clipping removes 7 bases from V and 0 bases from J, with 8 as the unmatched junction base count. Per the germline V gene, SNHLY is the CDR1 and FYNNEI is the CDR2. The CDR3 sequence holds 16 residues, the cysteine and phenylalanine included. Only the CDR3 DNA is retained, 48 bases long and in frame from the first base.